This T cell receptor beta chain emerged from a study of T cell responses to AZD1222 COVID-19 vaccine. Study-wide points: CD4 TCRs linked to vaccination spanned spike, dominating at 160-218 and 743-854. The donors showed a predominance of white British ancestry and of females, with possible underestimation of clonal diversity. Among those given AZD1222, only six or seven were seropositive at baseline. Within unmutated variant regions lay the reported targets of nearly half of spike-specific TCRs.

The method was immunoSEQ multiplex PCR; TCRdb's version includes in-frame clones alone and lacks a portion of them. Among roughly 150,000 clones listed, 87% were seen once. Note on this clone: Its target is unknown.

The CDR3 extends over 18 amino acids. The V gene's germline CDR1 is LNHDA and CDR2 SQIVND (reference sequence). The J segment lost 8 bases and the V segment lost 4 bases, leaving 15 bases of the junction unmatched. Sequenced material: peripheral blood, taken 28 days after the second AZD1222 dose. V and J are TRBV19 and TRBJ2-4, with 12 bases matching TRBD2. The sequence was collected from an adult who received the AZD1222 COVID-19 vaccine. CDR3 in amino acids: CASSTYPRTSGIGDIQYF. In DNA form, the CDR3 reads TGTGCCAGTAGTACGTACCCAAGGACTAGCGGGATTGGAGACATTCAGTACTTC.